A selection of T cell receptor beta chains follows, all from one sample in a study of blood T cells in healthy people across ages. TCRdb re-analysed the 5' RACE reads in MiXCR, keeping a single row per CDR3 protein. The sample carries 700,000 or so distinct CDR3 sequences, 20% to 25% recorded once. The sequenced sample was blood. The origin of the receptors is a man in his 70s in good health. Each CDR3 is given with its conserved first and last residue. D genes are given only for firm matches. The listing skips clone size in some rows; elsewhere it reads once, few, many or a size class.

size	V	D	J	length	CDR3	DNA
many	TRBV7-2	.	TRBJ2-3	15	CASSSLGMDTDTQYF	TGTGCCAGCAGCTCCCTCGGGATGGACACAGATACGCAGTATTTT
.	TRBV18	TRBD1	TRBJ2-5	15	CASSPDRGIQETQYF	TGTGCCAGCTCACCGGACAGGGGTATACAAGAGACCCAGTACTTC
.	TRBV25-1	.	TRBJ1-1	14	CASSGGGVNTEAFF	TGTGCCAGCAGTGGAGGGGGGGTGAACACTGAAGCTTTCTTT
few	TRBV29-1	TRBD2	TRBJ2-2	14	CSVDSSGSTGELFF	TGCAGCGTTGATTCCAGCGGGAGCACCGGGGAGCTGTTTTTT
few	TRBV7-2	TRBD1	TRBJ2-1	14	CASSLVGQKNEQFF	TGTGCCAGCAGCTTAGTGGGACAGAAAAATGAGCAGTTCTTC
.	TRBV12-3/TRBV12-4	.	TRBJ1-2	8	CASGGYTF	TGTGCCAGCGGTGGCTACACCTTC
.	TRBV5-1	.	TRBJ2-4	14	CASSLRGRENIRYF	TGCGCCAGCAGCTTGAGGGGGAGGGAAAACATTCGGTACTTC
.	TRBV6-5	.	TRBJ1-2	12	CASSYRGHGYTF	TGTGCCAGCAGTTACAGGGGCCATGGCTACACCTTC
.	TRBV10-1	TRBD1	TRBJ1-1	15	CASSAGQPGDTEAFF	TGCGCCAGCAGTGCGGGACAGCCCGGGGACACTGAAGCTTTCTTT
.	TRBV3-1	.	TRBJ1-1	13	CASSPMGSAEAFF	TGTGCCAGCAGCCCCATGGGCAGTGCTGAAGCTTTCTTT